This T cell receptor beta chain derives from a study of CD8+CD57+ T cells in acquired aplastic anemia. Background on the study: The mean DNA yield obtained from sorted CD4+ and CD8+ cells came to approximately 3.2 ug.

The germline V gene encodes CDR1 SGHNT and CDR2 YYREEE (reference sequence). There are 14 residues in the CDR3. The V segment lost 1 base and the J segment 7 bases; nucleotides outside the gene matches: 5. There are many counts of this clonotype. Its target is unknown. Patients who underwent sequencing had shown CD8+CD57+ cell expansion by flow cytometry. At blood sampling, none of the patients had yet received therapy. Genomic DNA templated the TCR beta VDJ and CDR3 profiling. MiXCR, run by TCRdb on the reads, gives a single entry per CDR3 protein. Among approximately 180,000 distinct CDR3 sequences listed, less than 60% were seen once. Study-level results: Twenty-nine shared CD8+ CDR3s appeared highly expressed within patients' immunodominant clones.

The rearrangement links TRBV5-4 to TRBJ1-2; 9 bases are a match to TRBD1. The TCR comes from a human donor with aplastic anemia. The sequencing sample was made of sorted CD4+, CD8+, or CD8+CD57+ T cells (not recorded which) from PBMCs. The CDR3 region is CASSLPRQGGGYTF. CDR3 in DNA: TGTGCCAGCAGCTTGCCACGACAGGGGGGTGGCTACACCTTC.